This T cell receptor beta chain originates from a study of monozygotic twins with cystic fibrosis. For this clone: The antigen remains undetermined.

Unmatched junction bases numbered 15, after V lost 5 bases and J lost 5 bases. Germline-derived CDR1 and CDR2 are LNHDA and SQIVND (reference sequence). The CDR3 is 18 amino acids. Study outcomes and limitations: Monozygotic CF twin pairs shared significantly more nucleotide-identical clonotypes than unrelated CF individuals did. In this small cohort, shared CDR3 numbers showed no association with age, concordance or disease severity. In 13 of 16 pairs, V gene usage was closest to the co-twin's. Median Simpson clonality of 0.0095 suggested naive T cells predominated.

Clones were read by immunoSEQ multiplex PCR, and TCRdb kept only the in-frame ones, dropping some. The sample contains 20,000 to 25,000 clones, roughly 97% of which appear only once. The origin of this receptor is a girl aged 10-17 years with cystic fibrosis. Specimen: blood. The rearrangement links TRBV19 to TRBJ2-5, with 12 bases matching TRBD2. CDR3 in DNA: TGTGCCAGTAGTCACATACGGACTAGCGGGAATCGGGACGAGACCCAGTACTTC. This codes for CASSHIRTSGNRDETQYF.